What follows are 20 T cell receptor beta chains derived from one specimen sequenced in a study of T cell changes during pregnancy in multiple sclerosis. Generated by immunoSEQ multiplex PCR, the TCRdb table keeps only in-frame clones and is missing some. The sample holds under 120,000 clones, roughly 92% seen once. Here the sequenced sample was peripheral blood, taken after pregnancy. These TCRs come from a female donor with multiple sclerosis, enrolled in a pregnancy study.

This clone was seen only a few times. In DNA, the CDR3 is TGTGCCAGCAGCTTAGCAGGTTCACCCCTCCACTTT. This codes for CASSLAGSPLHF. The chain combines TRBV11-2 with TRBJ1-6; the D is unclear. CDR1 and CDR2 (germline): SGHAT, FQNNGV. Trimming stripped 1 base from V and 9 bases from J, with 4 bases between. This CDR3 contains 12 residues.

The rearrangement joins TRBV27 to TRBJ2-7; TRBD1 is a possible D gene (6 bases). The CDR3 loop spans 14 amino acids. Trimming took 4 bases from V and 6 from J, leaving 16 bases between them. The germline gives CDR1 MNHEY, CDR2 SMNVEV (reference sequence). The CDR3 DNA reads TGTGCCAGCAGTTCCCTCCTCACAGGGATCGAGCAGTACTTC. Translated, it gives CASSSLLTGIEQYF.

In this sample, this clone turned up once. The rearrangement uses TRBV6-5 and TRBJ2-5; the D is unclear. Germline V CDR1 and CDR2: MNHEY, SVGAGI. The CDR3 has 12 residues. V was pared by 5 bases and J by 4 bases, with 8 bases between. The chain's CDR3 is CASSHPGETQYF. DNA for the CDR3: TGTGCCAGCAGTCATCCGGGAGAGACCCAGTACTTC.

The chain recombines TRBV7-9 with TRBJ1-2; D uncertain. Trimming left V 5 bases short and J 0 bases short, with 13 bases between. CDR3 length: 15 amino acids. Germline CDR1 SEHNR, CDR2 FQNEAQ (reference sequence). This CDR3 reads CASSQNRDSNYGYTF. In DNA form, the CDR3 reads TGTGCCAGCAGCCAGAACCGGGATTCTAACTATGGCTACACCTTC.

The chain employs TRBV29-1 and TRBJ2-3, with TRBD1 as a possible D gene (6 bases). CDR3 length: 11 amino acids. The germline V gene encodes CDR1 SQVTM and CDR2 ANQGSEA. V was clipped by 3 bases and J by 14 bases, with 15 bases between them. The CDR3 bases are TGCAGCGTTGACAATGGGACAAGGCGGTATTTT. The encoded protein is CSVDNGTRRYF.

V gene TRBV7-9 combines with J gene TRBJ1-1; D is uncertain. V was cut by 5 bases and J by 4 bases, with 11 bases left in between. CDR3 length equals 13 residues. The germline gives CDR1 SEHNR, CDR2 FQNEAQ (reference sequence). Here the CDR3 DNA reads TGTGCCAGCAGCCTAACCCGAGGCACTGAAGCTTTCTTT. The encoded protein is CASSLTRGTEAFF.

The chain recombines TRBV9 with TRBJ2-3; 8 nucleotides match TRBD1. This CDR3 has 14 amino acids. V trimming: 2 bases; J trimming: 4 bases; junction bases outside the gene matches: 3. Germline V gene sequence: CDR1 SGDLS, CDR2 YYNGEE. CDR3: CASSVDRVPDTQYF. DNA for the CDR3: TGTGCCAGCAGCGTGGACAGGGTTCCAGATACGCAGTATTTT.

The CDR3 DNA sequence: TGTGCCACGGGTGGGGCGGGGGGCAGCACAGATACGCAGTATTTT. This sequence encodes CATGGAGGSTDTQYF. The chain carries TRBV10-3 and TRBJ2-3; 8 positions agree with TRBD2. The CDR3 is 15 amino acids. The V segment lost 10 bases and the J segment 0 bases; nucleotides outside the gene matches: 9. CDR1 and CDR2 from the germline V gene are ENHRY and SYGVKD.

The rearrangement links TRBV29-1 to TRBJ1-2, with unresolved D. The CDR3 extends over 10 amino acids. From germline, CDR1 is SQVTM and CDR2 ANQGSEA. V lost 6 bases, J lost 8 bases, and 10 bases lay in between. The DNA for the CDR3 is TGCAGCGTCGATACGGGGGGCTACACCTTC. It codes for CSVDTGGYTF.

This clone was recorded once. The J gene is TRBJ2-7, the V gene TRBV6-5, with TRBD1 as a possible D gene (6 bases). The ends were cut back, 6 bases at V and 0 bases at J, with 12 bases in the middle. CDR1 is MNHEY and CDR2 is SVGAGI in the germline V gene. This CDR3 region has 14 residues. In nucleotides, the CDR3 is TGTGCCAGCAGACGGACAGAATCCTCCTACGAGCAGTACTTC. It codes for CASRRTESSYEQYF.

This clone was seen more than once but under ten times. V gene TRBV30 combines with J gene TRBJ1-1; D possibly corresponds to TRBD1 (5 bases). V shed 0 bases and J shed 2 bases, with 19 bases lying between them. The CDR3 length is 17 residues. The germline gives CDR1 GTSNPN, CDR2 SVGIG (reference sequence). This CDR3 is CAWSVMAQGGLNTEAFF. The DNA for the CDR3 is TGTGCCTGGAGTGTAATGGCGCAGGGAGGCCTTAACACTGAAGCTTTCTTT. Supplemented by reference TRBV30 and TRBJ1-1, the full variable domain reads SQTIHQWPATLVQPVGSPLSLECTVEGTSNPNLYWYRQAAGRGLQLLFYSVGIGQISSEVPQNLSASRPQDRQFILSSKKLLLSDSGFYLCAWSVMAQGGLNTEAFFGQGTRLTVV.

The chain is built from TRBV7-6 and TRBJ2-5; TRBD2 is a possible D gene (7 bases). The germline gives CDR1 SGHVS, CDR2 FNYEAQ. The CDR3 loop spans 16 amino acids. V was cut by 5 bases and J by 1 base, with 17 bases left in between. The CDR3: CASSVGGGGLQETQYF. In nucleotides, the CDR3 is TGTGCCAGCAGCGTCGGAGGGGGGGGCCTCCAAGAGACCCAGTACTTC. The whole variable domain, remainder taken from reference TRBV7-6 and TRBJ2-5, is GAGVSQSPRYKVTKRGQDVALRCDPISGHVSLYWYRQALGQGPEFLTYFNYEAQQDKSGLPNDRFSAERPEGSISTLTIQRTEQRDSAMYRCASSVGGGGLQETQYFGPGTRLLVL.

The chain employs TRBV6-6 and TRBJ2-7; 9 nucleotides align to TRBD2. V trimming: 5 bases; J trimming: 2 bases; junction bases outside the gene matches: 4. Germline V CDR1 and CDR2: MNHNY, SVGAGI (reference sequence). The CDR3 contains 14 residues. In DNA, the CDR3 is TGTGCCAGCAGTCCCTTAGCGGGGGCCTACGAGCAGTACTTC. Translation: CASSPLAGAYEQYF.

The J gene is TRBJ1-6, the V gene TRBV6-4, with 11 positions matching TRBD1. The CDR3 consists of 15 residues. From germline, CDR1 is MRHNA and CDR2 SNTAGT. The V gene end was trimmed by 4 bases and the J gene end by 10 bases; junction bases not matched to a gene: 6. CDR3 DNA: TGTGCCAGCAGTGTCCGGACAGGGGGCAAGTCACCCCTCCACTTT. Amino acids: CASSVRTGGKSPLHF.

The rearrangement links TRBV6-6 to TRBJ2-5, with 10 positions matching TRBD1. CDR1 and CDR2 (germline): MNHNY, SVGAGI (reference sequence). Trimming at V came to 2 bases and at J to 1 base, leaving 1 base not matched to a gene. The CDR3 is made up of 15 amino acids. The CDR3 DNA reads as TGTGCCAGCAGTTACAGGGACAGGGGCCAAGAGACCCAGTACTTC. It encodes CASSYRDRGQETQYF.

This chain connects TRBV28 to TRBJ1-1; maybe TRBD1 (6 bases). Germline CDR1 is MDHEN and CDR2 is SYDVKM. The CDR3 has 15 amino acids. V lost 3 bases and J 3 bases, leaving 14 bases between the germline ends. This CDR3 reads CASSLNQGFYTEAFF. As DNA, the CDR3 is TGTGCCAGCAGTTTGAACCAGGGGTTTTACACTGAAGCTTTCTTT.

This clone was counted a single time. V gene TRBV9 combines with J gene TRBJ2-5; the D gene is possibly TRBD1 (8 bases). Trimming left V 4 bases short and J 4 bases short, with 14 bases between. Germline CDR1 is SGDLS and CDR2 is YYNGEE. The CDR3 runs 14 residues. The CDR3 region has the DNA TGTGCCAGCAGCCTACAGGGGGGGGGAGAGACCCAGTACTTC. Protein sequence: CASSLQGGGETQYF.

The rearrangement uses TRBV4-2 and TRBJ2-5; 8 nucleotides line up with TRBD1. The trim removed 4 bases at V and 2 bases at J, leaving 12 bases unmatched. Looked up from germline, CDR1 is LGHNA and CDR2 is YNFKEQ. The CDR3 extends over 17 amino acids. The CDR3 bases are TGTGCCAGCAGCCCGTACGGGCCAGGGGGCGTTCAAGAGACCCAGTACTTC. Translating it yields CASSPYGPGGVQETQYF.

The V and J genes are TRBV5-1 and TRBJ2-1; perhaps TRBD1 as D (5 bases). Germline loops: CDR1 SGHRS, CDR2 YFSETQ. Trimming removed 4 bases from V and 3 bases from J, with 8 bases in between. CDR3 length: 13 amino acids. CDR3 residues: CASSLDNYNEQFF. The CDR3, as DNA: TGCGCCAGCAGCCTGGACAACTACAATGAGCAGTTCTTC.

Turning to this clone: The sample holds other DNA sequences that translate to the same CDR3. This chain joins TRBV18 and TRBJ2-7; TRBD1 agrees at 7 bases. Germline CDR1 KGHSH, CDR2 LQKENI. V gave up 3 bases and J gave up 0 bases; unmatched junction bases: 2. This CDR3 contains 14 residues. Here the CDR3 reads CASSPRDSSYEQYF. The CDR3 nucleotides are TGTGCCAGCTCACCGAGGGACAGCTCCTACGAGCAGTACTTC. Together with reference TRBV18 and TRBJ2-7, the CDR3 gives the full variable domain: NAGVMQNPRHLVRRRGQEARLRCSPMKGHSHVYWYRQLPEEGLKFMVYLQKENIIDESGMPKERFSAEFPKEGPSILRIQQVVRGDSAAYFCASSPRDSSYEQYFGPGTRLTVT.